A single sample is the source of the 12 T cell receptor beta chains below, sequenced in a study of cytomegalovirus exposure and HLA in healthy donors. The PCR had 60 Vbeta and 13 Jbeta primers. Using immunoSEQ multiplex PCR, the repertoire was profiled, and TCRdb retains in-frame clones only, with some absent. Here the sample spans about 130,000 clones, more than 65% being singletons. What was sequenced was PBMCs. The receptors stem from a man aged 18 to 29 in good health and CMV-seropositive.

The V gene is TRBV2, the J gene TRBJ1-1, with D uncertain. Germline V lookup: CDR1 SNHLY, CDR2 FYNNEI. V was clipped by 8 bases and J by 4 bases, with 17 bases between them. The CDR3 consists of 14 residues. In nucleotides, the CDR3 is TGTGCCAGCCGCGCGGGCCGAGAAGGCACTGAAGCTTTCTTT. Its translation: CASRAGREGTEAFF.

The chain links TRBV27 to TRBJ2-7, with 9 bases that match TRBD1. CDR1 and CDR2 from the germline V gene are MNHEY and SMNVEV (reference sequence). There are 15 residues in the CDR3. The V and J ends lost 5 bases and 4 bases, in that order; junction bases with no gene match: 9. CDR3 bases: TGTGCCAGCAGTGGGGGACAGGGAGCCTGGTACGAGCAGTACTTC. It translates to CASSGGQGAWYEQYF.

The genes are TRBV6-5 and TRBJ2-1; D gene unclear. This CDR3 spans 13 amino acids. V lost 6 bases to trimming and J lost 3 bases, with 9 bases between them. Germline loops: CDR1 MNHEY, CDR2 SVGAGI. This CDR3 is CASSYRDYNEQFF. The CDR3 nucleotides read TGTGCCAGCAGCTACAGAGACTACAATGAGCAGTTCTTC.

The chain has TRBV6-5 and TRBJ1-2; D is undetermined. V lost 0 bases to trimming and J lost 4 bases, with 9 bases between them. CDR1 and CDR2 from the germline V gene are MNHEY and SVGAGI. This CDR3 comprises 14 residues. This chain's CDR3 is CASSYSRQIYGYTF. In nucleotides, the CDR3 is TGTGCCAGCAGTTACTCGCGTCAAATCTATGGCTACACCTTC.

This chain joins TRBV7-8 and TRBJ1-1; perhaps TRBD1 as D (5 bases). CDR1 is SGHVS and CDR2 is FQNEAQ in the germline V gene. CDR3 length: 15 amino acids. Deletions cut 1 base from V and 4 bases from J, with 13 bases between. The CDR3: CASSLVSRGGTEAFF. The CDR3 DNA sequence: TGTGCCAGCAGCTTAGTTTCCCGGGGGGGCACTGAAGCTTTCTTT. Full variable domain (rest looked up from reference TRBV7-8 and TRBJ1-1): GAGVSQSPRYKVAKRGQDVALRCDPISGHVSLFWYQQALGQGPEFLTYFQNEAQLDKSGLPSDRFFAERPEGSVSTLKIQRTQQEDSAVYLCASSLVSRGGTEAFFGQGTRLTVV.

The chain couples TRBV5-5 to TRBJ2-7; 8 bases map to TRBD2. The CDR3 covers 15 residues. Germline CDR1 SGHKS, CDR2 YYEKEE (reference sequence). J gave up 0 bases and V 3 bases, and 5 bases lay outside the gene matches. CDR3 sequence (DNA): TGTGCCAGCAGCTCGGGACTAGTGGGCTCCTACGAGCAGTACTTC. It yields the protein CASSSGLVGSYEQYF.

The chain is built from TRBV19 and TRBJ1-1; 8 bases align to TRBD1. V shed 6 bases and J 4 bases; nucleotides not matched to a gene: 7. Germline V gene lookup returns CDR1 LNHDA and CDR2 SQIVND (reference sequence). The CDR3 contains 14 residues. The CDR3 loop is CASSAGQVITEAFF. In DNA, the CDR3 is TGTGCCAGTAGCGCGGGACAGGTAATCACTGAAGCTTTCTTT.

The DNA of the CDR3 is TGTGCCAGCAGTTTTGGGCCTAAGAACACTGAAGCTTTCTTT. This codes for CASSFGPKNTEAFF. The chain combines TRBV27 with TRBJ1-1; unclear D gene. CDR1 and CDR2 (germline): MNHEY, SMNVEV (reference sequence). V was shortened by 3 bases and J by 1 base, with 9 bases between the two germline ends. This CDR3 is 14 amino acids long.

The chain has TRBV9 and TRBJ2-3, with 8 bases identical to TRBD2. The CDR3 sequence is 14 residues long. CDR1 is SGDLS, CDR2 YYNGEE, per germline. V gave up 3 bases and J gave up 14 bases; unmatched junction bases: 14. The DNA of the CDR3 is TGTGCCAGCAGCGCTGACCCGTTGCGGGGGGTGCGGTATTTT. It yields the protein CASSADPLRGVRYF.

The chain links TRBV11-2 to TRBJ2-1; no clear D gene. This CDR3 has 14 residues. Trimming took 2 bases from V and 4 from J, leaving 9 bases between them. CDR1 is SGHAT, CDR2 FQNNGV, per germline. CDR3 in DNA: TGTGCCAGCAGCTTATCCTTGGCTTACAATGAGCAGTTCTTC. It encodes CASSLSLAYNEQFF.

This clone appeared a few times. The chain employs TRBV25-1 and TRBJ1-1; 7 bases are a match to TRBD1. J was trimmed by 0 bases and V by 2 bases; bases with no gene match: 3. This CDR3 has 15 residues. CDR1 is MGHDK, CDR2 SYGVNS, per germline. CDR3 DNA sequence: TGTGCCAGCAGTGAAGTGGGACAGTTGAACACTGAAGCTTTCTTT. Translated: CASSEVGQLNTEAFF. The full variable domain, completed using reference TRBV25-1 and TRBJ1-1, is EADIYQTPRYLVIGTGKKITLECSQTMGHDKMYWYQQDPGMELHLIHYSYGVNSTEKGDLSSESTVSRIRTEHFPLTLESARPSHTSQYLCASSEVGQLNTEAFFGQGTRLTVV.

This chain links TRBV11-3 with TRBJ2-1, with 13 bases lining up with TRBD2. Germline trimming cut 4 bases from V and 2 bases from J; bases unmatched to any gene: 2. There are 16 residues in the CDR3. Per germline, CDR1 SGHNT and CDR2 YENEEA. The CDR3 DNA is TGTGCCAGCAGCTCTGGGACTAGCGGGACCTACAATGAGCAGTTCTTC. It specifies CASSSGTSGTYNEQFF.